A selection of T cell receptor beta chains follows, all from one sample in a study of T cell responses to AZD1222 COVID-19 vaccine. Clones were sequenced by immunoSEQ multiplex PCR, and TCRdb holds only the in-frame ones, with some missing. The sample consists of some 83,000 clones, 75% to 90% of them appearing once. Sample: peripheral blood, taken on day 0 of AZD1222 vaccination. The receptors were gathered from an adult in good health. Both conserved end residues are part of each CDR3. A D gene is named only where the DNA matches it firmly. Clone size, where shown, is once, few, many, or a class for clones that have expanded.

j_gene	d_gene	v_gene	abundance	CDR3nt	CDR3aa
TRBJ2-3	.	TRBV21-1	.	TGTGCCAGCAGCAAAAAACAGGGCCCGTGGGATACGCAGTATTTT	CASSKKQGPWDTQYF
TRBJ2-7	.	TRBV30	once	TGTGCCTGGAGTTCGGGGGTAGCGAATGAGCAGTACTTC	CAWSSGVANEQYF
TRBJ2-1	TRBD1	TRBV5-1	.	TGCGCCACCCAAACAACAGGGGGCCTTGAGCAGTTCTTC	CATQTTGGLEQFF
TRBJ2-1	TRBD1	TRBV6-4	.	TGTGCCAGCAGCCTTCCCACCGCGGGACAGGGTTACAATGAGCAGTTCTTC	CASSLPTAGQGYNEQFF
TRBJ1-1	.	TRBV4-1	.	TGCGCCAGCAGCTGGGGGCCGCGGAACACTGAAGCTTTCTTT	CASSWGPRNTEAFF
TRBJ1-5	.	TRBV15	.	TGTGCCACCAGCAGAGGGAAGTATCAGCCCCAGCATTTT	CATSRGKYQPQHF
TRBJ2-3	.	TRBV9	once	TGTGCCAGCAGCGTAGTGACCAGAGATACGCAGTATTTT	CASSVVTRDTQYF
TRBJ2-5	.	TRBV7-2	.	TGTGCCAGCATCCTAGAAACGGCCCAAGAGACCCAGTACTTC	CASILETAQETQYF
TRBJ1-2	TRBD1	TRBV7-2	.	TGTGCCAGCCGAGCCTTTCGGGACAGCCTCTCAGTCTACACCTTC	CASRAFRDSLSVYTF
TRBJ2-5	TRBD2	TRBV7-3	once	TGTGCCAGCAGCTTTACTAGCGGGGGTCAAGAGACCCAGTACTTC	CASSFTSGGQETQYF
TRBJ1-1	.	TRBV7-8	.	TGTGCCAGCAGCTTAGGAGGGTTGGGGACCACTGAAGCTTTCTTT	CASSLGGLGTTEAFF
TRBJ2-7	TRBD2	TRBV10-3	.	TGTGCCATCAGTGTAAGCGGGGGGAAACTCTACGAGCAGTACTTC	CAISVSGGKLYEQYF
TRBJ1-1	.	TRBV5-5	.	TGTGCCAGCAGCTTGGGGTTCGAAGCGACTGAAGCTTTCTTT	CASSLGFEATEAFF
TRBJ2-1	TRBD2	TRBV24-1	.	TGTGCCACCAGTGAATCAGGACTAGCGGGGGACTACAATGAGCAGTTCTTC	CATSESGLAGDYNEQFF
TRBJ1-2	.	TRBV18	.	TGTGCCAGCTCACCACCAGTATCCGGGAATGGCTACACCTTC	CASSPPVSGNGYTF
TRBJ1-2	.	TRBV6-6	.	TGTGCCAGCAGTTGGGACGGGAATGGCTACACCTTC	CASSWDGNGYTF
TRBJ2-7	TRBD2	TRBV5-1	.	TGCGCCAGCAGCAAGGGGCGGGGGTTCTACTACGAGCAGTACTTC	CASSKGRGFYYEQYF
TRBJ2-5	.	TRBV7-6	few	TGTGCCAGCAGCTTAGGTCCCGGGGGTGGAGAGACCCAGTACTTC	CASSLGPGGGETQYF
TRBJ2-7	.	TRBV28	.	TGTGCCAGCGACCCCTCAGGCCCGAGCTCCTACGAGCAGTACTTC	CASDPSGPSSYEQYF
TRBJ1-1	.	TRBV3-1/TRBV3-2	.	TGTGCCAGCAGCCAAGATGTAGGGATGAACACTGAAGCTTTCTTT	CASSQDVGMNTEAFF
TRBJ1-2	.	TRBV6-1	.	TGTGCCAGCAGTGAACTCCTGGGACTGAACTACACCTTC	CASSELLGLNYTF
TRBJ2-1	.	TRBV7-9	few	TGTGCCAGCAGCCGCGGAGGGAGCTCCTACAATGAGCAGTTCTTC	CASSRGGSSYNEQFF
TRBJ1-1	.	TRBV6-2/TRBV6-3	.	TGTGCCAGCAGTGTTGGCAGCGGCGGGGGAAGCACTGAAGCTTTCTTT	CASSVGSGGGSTEAFF
TRBJ1-2	.	TRBV6-5	.	TGTGCCAGCGGGGCAGCGGACGCCTATGGCTACACCTTC	CASGAADAYGYTF
TRBJ2-4	.	TRBV12-3/TRBV12-4	.	TGTGCCAGCACCTCCGGGGGGCCCGTTCAGTACTTC	CASTSGGPVQYF
TRBJ2-3	.	TRBV14	.	TGTGCCAGCAGTCGGGACTCTCCATGGGATACGCAGTATTTT	CASSRDSPWDTQYF
TRBJ2-7	TRBD2	TRBV7-8	.	TGTGCCAGCAGCCAGGGACTAGCGGGGGGAGATGCACCCTACGAGCAGTACTTC	CASSQGLAGGDAPYEQYF
TRBJ1-2	TRBD1	TRBV6-5	.	TGTGCCAGCAGTCTGGACAGGGGAAACTATGGCTACACCTTC	CASSLDRGNYGYTF
TRBJ1-2	.	TRBV7-9	.	TGTGCCAGCAGCTCGCGGGACACCTATCAGGGCTACACCTTC	CASSSRDTYQGYTF
TRBJ1-3	.	TRBV4-1	.	TGCGCCCCCGGCCGACGAGAGGGGGACAGAAACACCATATATTTT	CAPGRREGDRNTIYF
TRBJ2-1	.	TRBV5-4	.	TGTGCCAGCAGCGTAGGGGATGAGCAGTTCTTC	CASSVGDEQFF
TRBJ2-6	.	TRBV6-5	.	TGTGCCAGCAGTTACTTAGCCGGGGCCAACGTCCTGACTTTC	CASSYLAGANVLTF
TRBJ1-2	.	TRBV29-1	.	TGCAGCGTTTCCGACGTGGAAGATGGCTACACCTTC	CSVSDVEDGYTF
TRBJ1-3	TRBD1	TRBV18	once	TGTGCCAGCTCACTTGGACAGGGTTCGGGTGGAAACACCATATATTTT	CASSLGQGSGGNTIYF
TRBJ1-6	.	TRBV14	.	TGTGCCAGCGGCGGGTTGGCCTATAATTCACCCCTCCACTTT	CASGGLAYNSPLHF
TRBJ2-7	.	TRBV10-1	.	TGCGCCAGCAGTGAGGAGGCGGGCCCGCAGTACTTC	CASSEEAGPQYF
TRBJ2-1	.	TRBV2	.	TGTGCCAGCGTTAACTACAATGAGCAGTTCTTC	CASVNYNEQFF
TRBJ2-7	.	TRBV29-1	.	TGCAGCGTTGAGGGGCAGCCCTACGAGCAGTACTTC	CSVEGQPYEQYF
TRBJ2-3	.	TRBV9	.	TGTGCCAGCAGCCCCCCTGCGGCAAGCACAGATACGCAGTATTTT	CASSPPAASTDTQYF
TRBJ1-4	.	TRBV18	.	TGTGCCAGCTCAGAAAGCCGGCAAACTAATGAAAAACTGTTTTTT	CASSESRQTNEKLFF
TRBJ1-2	.	TRBV7-8	.	TGTGCCAGCAGCCAGGGACCCTATGGCTACACCTTC	CASSQGPYGYTF
TRBJ2-1	TRBD2	TRBV6-5	.	TGTGCCAGCAGAAGCGCGGGGGGGCGGTACAATGAGCAGTTCTTC	CASRSAGGRYNEQFF